The 9 T cell receptor beta chains in this list originate from one sample, sequenced in a study of regulatory T cells in long-lasting Graves disease. The time point: persistent/refractory GD, antithyroid drugs over 5 years with positive TRAb. Extracted RNA from PBMCs served as the source of the TCR library. HTBI primers from iRepertoire and Arm-PCR of CDR3 regions yielded the TCR beta libraries. TCRdb used MiXCR to reprocess the multiplex PCR reads, holding one entry per CDR3 protein. Counted here are roughly 500,000 distinct CDR3 sequences, 20% to 25% occurring once; the ten biggest clones make up around 7%. The sample consisted of peripheral blood mononuclear cells (PBMCs), taken when the disease was refractory, from a patient treated with antithyroid drugs. Receptor source: a female donor with Graves disease.

The sample holds many counts of this clonotype. This chain uses TRBV12-3 or TRBV12-4 with TRBJ2-7, with 8 bases fitting TRBD1. With V trimmed by 6 bases and J by 6 bases, 7 bases remained unmatched. The CDR3 loop spans 13 amino acids. CDR3 DNA: TGTGCCAGCAGCAAGGACAGGGTGGGCGAGCAGTACTTC. As protein: CASSKDRVGEQYF.

This clonotype was detected many times. The chain carries TRBV3-1 and TRBJ2-5; D uncertain. CDR1 and CDR2 (germline): LGHDT, YNNKEL (reference sequence). V was clipped by 4 bases and J by 1 base, with 13 bases between them. The CDR3 is 15 amino acids. CDR3 coding DNA: TGTGCCAGCAGCCTCTACCCCGCCAGCCAAGAGACCCAGTACTTC. Encoded protein: CASSLYPASQETQYF.

J is TRBJ2-1 and V is TRBV28; 8 bases line up with TRBD2. V lost 2 bases to trimming and J lost 1 base; unmatched junction nucleotides: 13. This CDR3 has 19 residues. CDR1 MDHEN and CDR2 SYDVKM come from the germline V gene. This CDR3 is CASSLTPASGLSSYNEQFF. CDR3 sequence (DNA): TGTGCCAGCAGTTTAACCCCCGCTAGCGGGTTGAGTTCCTACAATGAGCAGTTCTTC.

In its sample, this clonotype was seen many times. This chain uses TRBV13 with TRBJ2-5; no reliable D call. Germline V lookup: CDR1 PRHDT, CDR2 FYEKMQ (reference sequence). This CDR3 region has 11 residues. The V and J ends lost 4 bases and 7 bases respectively, with 7 bases between them. In nucleotides, the CDR3 is TGTGCCAGCAGCTCTGACGCGACCCAGTACTTC. It specifies CASSSDATQYF.

This clonotype was detected ten times or more. The chain joins TRBV20-1 to TRBJ2-2; perhaps TRBD1 as D (5 bases). Per the germline V gene, CDR1 is DFQATT and CDR2 is SNEGSKA (reference sequence). V lost 6 bases, J lost 3 bases, and 26 bases lay in between. This CDR3 contains 18 residues. CDR3 in DNA: TGCAGTGCGACGGGTCAGCCGAGACAGAAGAACTACACCGGGGAGCTGTTTTTT. This codes for CSATGQPRQKNYTGELFF.

The genes are TRBV5-1 and TRBJ1-5; TRBD1 agrees at 8 bases. This CDR3 is built from 15 residues. CDR1 is SGHRS and CDR2 is YFSETQ in the germline V gene. The trim removed 0 bases at V and 7 bases at J, leaving 6 bases unmatched. In DNA, the CDR3 is TGCGCCAGCAGCTTGGGGGCAGGGGGCGTCCAGCCCCAGCATTTT. It yields the protein CASSLGAGGVQPQHF.

Comment on this clonotype: A single base separates this from a much larger clone, so it may be a read error. The chain couples TRBV10-3 to TRBJ2-7; TRBD2 matches 12 bases. Germline assignment: CDR1 ENHRY and CDR2 SYGVKD. This CDR3 is 13 amino acids long. In nucleotides, the CDR3 is TGTGCCACCAGTGAACTAGCGGGGGGCGAGCAGTACTTC. Protein product: CATSELAGGEQYF.

Only a few counts were recorded for this clonotype. The gene calls are TRBV20-1 and TRBJ2-5; 7 nucleotides agree with TRBD1. After removal of 1 base from V and 5 bases from J, the junction contained 7 bases not matched to a gene. The germline V gene has CDR1 DFQATT and CDR2 SNEGSKA (reference sequence). This CDR3 is built from 14 residues. In DNA form, the CDR3 reads TGCAGTGCTAGAGCACCGACAGGGTTGGAGACCCAGTACTTC. It is translated as CSARAPTGLETQYF.

This clonotype occurred many times. The chain employs TRBV28 and TRBJ1-1; D not resolved. CDR3 length: 14 amino acids. V was pared by 3 bases and J by 5 bases, with 13 bases between. Germline loops: CDR1 MDHEN, CDR2 SYDVKM. For the CDR3, the DNA is TGTGCCAGCAGTTTTATAGTGAGTACGACTGAAGCTTTCTTT. Translated, it gives CASSFIVSTTEAFF.